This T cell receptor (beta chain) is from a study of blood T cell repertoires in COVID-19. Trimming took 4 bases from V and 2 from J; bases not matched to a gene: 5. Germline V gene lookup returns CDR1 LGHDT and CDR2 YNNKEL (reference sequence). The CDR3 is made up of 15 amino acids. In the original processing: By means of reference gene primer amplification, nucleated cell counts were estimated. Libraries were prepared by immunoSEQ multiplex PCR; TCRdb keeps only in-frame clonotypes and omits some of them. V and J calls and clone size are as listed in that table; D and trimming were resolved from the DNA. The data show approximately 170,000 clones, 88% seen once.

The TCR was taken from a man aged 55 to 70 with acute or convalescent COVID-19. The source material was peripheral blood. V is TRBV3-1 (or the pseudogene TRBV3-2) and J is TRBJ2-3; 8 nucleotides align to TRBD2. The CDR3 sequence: CASSPGGGYTDTQYF. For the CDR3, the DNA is TGTGCCAGCAGCCCCGGGGGGGGATACACAGATACGCAGTATTTT.